This note documents a single TCR beta chain sequence. The data belong to a study of cytomegalovirus exposure and HLA in healthy donors. The wider study: Genotyping of 400 or so donors showed that about 84% belonged to the Caucasian-associated ancestry cluster.

Trimming cost V 5 bases and J 4 bases; bases outside gene matches: 11. CDR3 length: 16 residues. CDR1 SGHRS and CDR2 YFSETQ come from the germline V gene. The PCR ran on 60 Vbeta and 13 Jbeta primers. Here immunoSEQ multiplex PCR was the method, and the copy in TCRdb shows in-frame clones only, minus some. The data show fewer than 250,000 clones, roughly 80% seen once. This TCR derives from a man between 40 and 49 years old in good health and CMV-seropositive. The rearrangement links TRBV5-1 to TRBJ2-2; TRBD1 matches 7 bases. Sequenced sample: PBMCs. Written as DNA, the CDR3 is TGCGCCAGCAGACCGACGACGGGACAGACCACCGGGGAGCTGTTTTTT. It translates to CASRPTTGQTTGELFF.